Shown below are 4 T cell receptor beta chains from a single sample sequenced in a study of T cell responses to AZD1222 COVID-19 vaccine. Assay: immunoSEQ multiplex PCR; the TCRdb copy retains only in-frame clones and omits some. The table has around 110,000 clones, 87% seen once. Sequenced here: peripheral blood, sampled 28 days after the second AZD1222 dose. These receptor sequences come from an adult who received the AZD1222 COVID-19 vaccine.

The chain carries TRBV25-1 and TRBJ2-5; a possible D gene is TRBD1 (5 bases). CDR3 length equals 14 residues. The V end was cut by 5 bases, the J end by 4 bases, with 14 bases between. Germline CDR1 is MGHDK and CDR2 is SYGVNS. CDR3: CASSPPVGPETQYF. The CDR3 DNA follows: TGTGCCAGCAGTCCCCCTGTGGGGCCAGAGACCCAGTACTTC.

The rearrangement links TRBV9 to TRBJ1-6, with D uncertain. The CDR3 has 13 amino acids. V lost 0 bases to trimming and J lost 13 bases, with 11 bases between them. The germline V gene has CDR1 SGDLS and CDR2 YYNGEE. CDR3: CASSVALAPPLHF. As DNA, the CDR3 is TGTGCCAGCAGCGTAGCGTTGGCCCCTCCCCTCCACTTT.

The chain combines TRBV9 with TRBJ2-3; D is perhaps TRBD1 or TRBD2 (5 bases each). The V gene lost 7 bases and the J gene lost 1 base, with 13 bases spanning the gap. This CDR3 has 14 residues. From germline, CDR1 is SGDLS and CDR2 YYNGEE. The CDR3 DNA reads as TGTGCCAGCGCCCGGGACGGAGGCACAGATACGCAGTATTTT. Translating gives CASARDGGTDTQYF.

This clone was seen only once. The J gene is TRBJ2-3, the V gene TRBV5-1; tentatively, D is TRBD1 (6 bases). CDR3 length equals 17 residues. V gave up 0 bases and J gave up 0 bases, with 14 bases separating them. Germline values: CDR1 SGHRS, CDR2 YFSETQ. The CDR3 nucleotides read TGCGCCAGCAGCTTGGGGCCGGGACACATGAGCACAGATACGCAGTATTTT. It yields the protein CASSLGPGHMSTDTQYF.